Below are 17 T cell receptor beta chains sequenced from a single sample in a study of sequential checkpoint blockade in melanoma. Produced via immunoSEQ multiplex PCR; TCRdb's table is partial and in-frame only. The top ten hold around 7% of the sample, which has approximately 20,000 clones, about 27% seen once. The treatment here: randomized to nivolumab then ipilimumab (arm A) or the reverse (arm B). The sequencing used tumor tissue (inferred from file names), collected from a patient given nivolumab and ipilimumab in sequence. These TCRs come from a human donor with melanoma.

The gene calls are TRBV28 and TRBJ1-4, with TRBD1 matching over 10 bases. This CDR3 has 18 residues. Germline V gene data show CDR1 as MDHEN and CDR2 as SYDVKM. V shed 4 bases and J 0 bases; nucleotides not matched to a gene: 8. The CDR3 bases are TGTGCCAGCAGTTCGGGACAGGGGTCCTTATCAACTAATGAAAAACTGTTTTTT. Residues: CASSSGQGSLSTNEKLFF. The full variable domain, in which reference TRBV28 and TRBJ1-4 provide the parts outside the CDR3, is DVKVTQSSRYLVKRTGEKVFLECVQDMDHENMFWYRQDPGLGLRLIYFSYDVKMKEKGDIPEGYSVSREKKERFSLILESASTNQTSMYLCASSSGQGSLSTNEKLFFGSGTQLSVL.

In this sample, this clone turned up once. V is TRBV18 and J is TRBJ2-7; 9 positions agree with TRBD2. V lost 3 bases, J lost 6 bases, and 6 bases stayed unmatched. Germline CDR1 is KGHSH and CDR2 is LQKENI. There are 14 residues in the CDR3. The CDR3 is CASSPGGGAPEQYF. The DNA of the CDR3 is TGTGCCAGCTCACCGGGCGGGGGGGCGCCCGAGCAGTACTTC.

The rearrangement joins TRBV29-1 to TRBJ2-2; D call uncertain. The CDR3 length is 14 residues. Germline CDR1 reads SQVTM; CDR2 reads ANQGSEA. The V end was cut by 6 bases, the J end by 6 bases, with 17 bases between. The CDR3 DNA follows: TGCAGCGTCGTACCCGGAACCCGCCCCGGGGAGCTGTTTTTT. As protein: CSVVPGTRPGELFF.

In its sample, this clone ranks as medium-sized. The gene calls are TRBV9 and TRBJ1-1, with D possibly matching TRBD1 (6 bases). The CDR3 is 16 amino acids. Germline CDR1 is SGDLS and CDR2 is YYNGEE. The germline V and J ends were trimmed by 4 bases and 3 bases, with 19 bases remaining between them. The CDR3 DNA is TGTGCCAGCAGCACTCAGGGGCCCCCGATGGACACTGAAGCTTTCTTT. It codes for CASSTQGPPMDTEAFF.

The chain uses TRBV29-1 and TRBJ1-2; 9 bases are shared with TRBD1. The V gene's germline CDR1 is SQVTM and CDR2 ANQGSEA. The trim removed 4 bases at V and 8 bases at J, leaving 11 bases unmatched. This CDR3 spans 14 amino acids. In DNA form, the CDR3 reads TGCAGCGTTGGAGGCGGGGACAGGGTCTCAGGCTACACCTTC. As protein: CSVGGGDRVSGYTF.

This clone counts as medium-sized. J is TRBJ2-7 and V is TRBV6-8; D gene ambiguous. Germline V gene data show CDR1 as MNHGY and CDR2 as SAAAGT. This CDR3 is 16 amino acids long. Deletions cut 2 bases from V and 2 bases from J, with 16 bases between. The CDR3 reads CASSYLWSGPTYEQYF. The DNA of the CDR3 is TGTGCCAGCAGTTACCTTTGGTCAGGCCCAACCTACGAGCAGTACTTC.

This chain links TRBV10-3 with TRBJ1-2; D is unresolved. V was trimmed by 2 bases and J by 8 bases, leaving 15 bases between them. Germline V gene lookup returns CDR1 ENHRY and CDR2 SYGVKD. The CDR3 runs to 14 residues. The CDR3 region is CAISEKSEGQGYTF. The CDR3 DNA reads TGTGCCATCAGTGAGAAGTCCGAGGGTCAGGGCTACACCTTC.

This clone was observed a few times. CDR3 region: CASSLEGISSNEQFF. In DNA, the CDR3 is TGTGCCAGCAGCCTCGAGGGAATTTCGAGCAATGAGCAGTTCTTC. The V gene is TRBV6-8, the J gene TRBJ2-1, with D tentatively TRBD2 (5 bases). The CDR3 loop spans 15 amino acids. Germline lookup yields CDR1 MNHGY and CDR2 SAAAGT. V lost 6 bases and J 6 bases, leaving 18 bases between the germline ends.

The chain recombines TRBV5-1 with TRBJ2-3, with 8 bases fitting TRBD2. This CDR3 region has 14 residues. Germline V gene data show CDR1 as SGHRS and CDR2 as YFSETQ. J was trimmed by 2 bases and V by 2 bases; bases with no gene match: 1. DNA for the CDR3: TGCGCCAGCAGCTTAGCGGGAGTCACAGATACGCAGTATTTT. Translation gives CASSLAGVTDTQYF.

This clone was counted between two and nine times. V and J are TRBV27 and TRBJ2-3, with TRBD1 matching 9 bases. V lost 1 base, J lost 3 bases, and 5 bases stayed unmatched. CDR1 is MNHEY, CDR2 SMNVEV, per germline (reference sequence). This CDR3 comprises 16 residues. CDR3 amino acids: CASSLYPGQGTDTQYF. CDR3 DNA: TGTGCCAGCAGTTTATATCCGGGACAGGGTACAGATACGCAGTATTTT.

The table lists this clone with a few counts. This chain uses TRBV12-5 with TRBJ1-5; D remains ambiguous. CDR1 is LGHNT and CDR2 is FRNRAP in the germline V gene. The CDR3 consists of 13 residues. Here the CDR3 reads CASMVQINQPQHF. Written as DNA, the CDR3 is TGTGCCAGCATGGTCCAGATCAATCAGCCCCAGCATTTT.

The sample holds a few counts of this clone. The rearrangement joins TRBV10-3 to TRBJ2-3; no reliable D call. The CDR3 extends over 16 amino acids. The V gene's germline CDR1 is ENHRY and CDR2 SYGVKD. V was shortened by 0 bases and J by 0 bases, with 10 bases between the two germline ends. The CDR3 coding sequence is TGTGCCATCAGTGAGTCTTCTAAAACTAGCACAGATACGCAGTATTTT. This codes for CAISESSKTSTDTQYF.

This clone appeared once. The V and J genes are TRBV19 and TRBJ2-7; D gene ambiguous. Germline values: CDR1 LNHDA, CDR2 SQIVND (reference sequence). The CDR3 runs to 12 residues. V gave up 3 bases and J gave up 6 bases, with 9 bases separating them. DNA for the CDR3: TGTGCCAGTAGTATTGGTTTGCGCGAGCAGTACTTC. Its translation: CASSIGLREQYF.

J is TRBJ2-7 and V is TRBV6-8; a weak D match, TRBD1 (5 bases). The CDR3 is made up of 15 amino acids. Germline CDR1 MNHGY, CDR2 SAAAGT. V lost 1 base to trimming and J lost 2 bases, with 12 bases between them. CDR3 protein: CASSYFQGGPYEQYF. In DNA, the CDR3 is TGTGCCAGCAGTTACTTCCAGGGTGGTCCCTACGAGCAGTACTTC.

This chain uses TRBV6-8 with TRBJ2-3; D gene unclear. The CDR3 runs 15 residues. Germline V gives CDR1 MNHGY, CDR2 SAAAGT. The V end lost 0 bases, the J end lost 1 base, and 8 bases lay between the germline ends. This CDR3 is CASSYSIAGTDTQYF. CDR3 coding DNA: TGTGCCAGCAGTTACTCGATCGCGGGCACAGATACGCAGTATTTT.

The chain employs TRBV18 and TRBJ2-1; 9 bases line up with TRBD2. Trimming cost V 3 bases and J 5 bases; bases outside gene matches: 8. This CDR3 region has 16 residues. Germline loops: CDR1 KGHSH, CDR2 LQKENI. The CDR3 sequence is CASSPLSVAGDNEQFF. The CDR3 DNA reads as TGTGCCAGCTCACCCCTCTCAGTAGCGGGGGACAATGAGCAGTTCTTC.

This clone has a handful of counts. This chain links TRBV10-3 with TRBJ2-7; D possibly corresponds to TRBD1 (6 bases). This CDR3 comprises 14 residues. Germline CDR1 is ENHRY and CDR2 is SYGVKD. Trimming took off 0 bases at V and 2 bases at J, with 8 bases between the two ends. CDR3 residues: CAISESGQTYEQYF. DNA for the CDR3: TGTGCCATCAGTGAGTCAGGACAGACCTACGAGCAGTACTTC.